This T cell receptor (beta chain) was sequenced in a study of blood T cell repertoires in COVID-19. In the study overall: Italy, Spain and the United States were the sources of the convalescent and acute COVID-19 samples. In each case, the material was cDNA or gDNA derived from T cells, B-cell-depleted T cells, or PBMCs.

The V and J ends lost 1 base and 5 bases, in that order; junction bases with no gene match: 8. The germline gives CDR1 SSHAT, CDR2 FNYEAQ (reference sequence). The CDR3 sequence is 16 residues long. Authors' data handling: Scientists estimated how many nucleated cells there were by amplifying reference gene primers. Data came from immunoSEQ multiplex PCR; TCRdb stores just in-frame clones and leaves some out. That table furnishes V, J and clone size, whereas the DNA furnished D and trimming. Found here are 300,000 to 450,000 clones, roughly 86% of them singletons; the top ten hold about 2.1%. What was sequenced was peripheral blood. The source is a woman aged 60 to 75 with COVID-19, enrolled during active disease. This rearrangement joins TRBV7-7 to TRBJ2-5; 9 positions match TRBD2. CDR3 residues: CASSLGVAGGQETQYF. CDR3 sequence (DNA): TGTGCCAGCAGCTTAGGTGTGGCGGGGGGGCAGGAGACCCAGTACTTC.